These 2 T cell receptor beta chains were sequenced from one sample in a study of identical twins. One entry per CDR3 protein, called by TCRdb with MiXCR from the 5' RACE reads. The sample has 150,000 or so distinct CDR3 sequences, around 3.5% seen once. The specimen sequenced was memory T cells sorted from blood. Receptors originate from a man aged 18 to 30 in good health.

This clonotype occurred many times. The V and J genes are TRBV3-1 and TRBJ2-2; unclear D gene. This CDR3 spans 15 amino acids. V was trimmed by 4 bases and J by 5 bases, leaving 14 bases between them. The germline gives CDR1 LGHDT, CDR2 YNNKEL (reference sequence). The CDR3 coding sequence is TGTGCCAGCAGCCGGTTGCGCTACCCGACCGGGGAGCTGTTTTTT. This translates into CASSRLRYPTGELFF.

This clonotype showed up many times. The chain recombines TRBV20-1 with TRBJ1-1; possibly TRBD1 for D (5 bases). Trimming removed 7 bases at V and 1 base at J, with 13 bases between. The CDR3 covers 13 residues. Germline-derived CDR1 and CDR2 are DFQATT and SNEGSKA (reference sequence). In DNA, the CDR3 is TGCAGTGGCCTAGACAGACGGAACACTGAAGCTTTCTTT. Residues: CSGLDRRNTEAFF.